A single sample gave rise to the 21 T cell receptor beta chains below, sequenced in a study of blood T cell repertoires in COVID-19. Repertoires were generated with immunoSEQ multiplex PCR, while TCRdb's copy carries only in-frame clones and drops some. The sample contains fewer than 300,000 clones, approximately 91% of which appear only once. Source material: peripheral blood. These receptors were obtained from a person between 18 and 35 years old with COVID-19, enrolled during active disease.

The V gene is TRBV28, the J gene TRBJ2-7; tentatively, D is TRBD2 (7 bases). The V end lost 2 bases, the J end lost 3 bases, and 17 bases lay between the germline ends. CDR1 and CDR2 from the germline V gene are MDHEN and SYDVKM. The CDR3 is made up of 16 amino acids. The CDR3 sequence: CASSLGIGGAGYEQYF. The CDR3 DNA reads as TGTGCCAGCAGTTTAGGAATAGGGGGGGCAGGCTACGAGCAGTACTTC.

CDR3 DNA sequence: TGTGCCAGCAGCCTGACTAGCGGGAGCACAGAGACCCAGTACTTC. Encoded protein: CASSLTSGSTETQYF. The chain links TRBV7-7 to TRBJ2-5; TRBD2 matches 12 bases. The CDR3 extends over 15 amino acids. The germline CDR1 and CDR2 sequences are SSHAT and FNYEAQ (reference sequence). V lost 5 bases, J lost 4 bases, and 5 bases stayed unmatched.

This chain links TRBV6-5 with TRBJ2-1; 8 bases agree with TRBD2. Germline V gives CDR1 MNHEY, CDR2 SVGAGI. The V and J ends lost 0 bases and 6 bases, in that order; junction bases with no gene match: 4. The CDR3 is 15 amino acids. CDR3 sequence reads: CASSYSPGTSNEQFF. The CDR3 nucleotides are TGTGCCAGCAGTTACTCCCCAGGGACTAGCAATGAGCAGTTCTTC.

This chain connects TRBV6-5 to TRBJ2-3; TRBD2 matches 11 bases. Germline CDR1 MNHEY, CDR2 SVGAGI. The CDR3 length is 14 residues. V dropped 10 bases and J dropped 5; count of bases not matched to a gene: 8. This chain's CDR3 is CATSTSGKLDTQYF. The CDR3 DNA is TGTGCCACCTCGACTAGCGGGAAATTAGATACGCAGTATTTT.

Here the CDR3 DNA reads TGTGCCAGTAGTACCCTTTGGGACAGGGGGCGGTTCGCTGAAGCTTTCTTT. This encodes CASSTLWDRGRFAEAFF. This chain connects TRBV19 to TRBJ1-1; 12 nucleotides agree with TRBD1. Germline V gene data show CDR1 as LNHDA and CDR2 as SQIVND (reference sequence). This CDR3 is built from 17 residues. With V trimmed by 4 bases and J by 6 bases, 12 bases remained unmatched.

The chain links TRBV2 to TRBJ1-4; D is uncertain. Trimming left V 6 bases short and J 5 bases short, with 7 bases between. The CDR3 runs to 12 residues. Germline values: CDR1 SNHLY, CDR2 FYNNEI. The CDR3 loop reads CASREQNEKLFF. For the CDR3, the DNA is TGTGCCAGCAGGGAACAAAATGAAAAACTGTTTTTT.

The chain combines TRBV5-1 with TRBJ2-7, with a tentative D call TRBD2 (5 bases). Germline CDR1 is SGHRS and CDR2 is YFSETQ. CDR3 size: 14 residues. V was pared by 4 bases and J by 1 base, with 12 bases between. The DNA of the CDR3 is TGCGCCAGCAGCCCCCGTGGGGAGTCCTACGAGCAGTACTTC. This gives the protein CASSPRGESYEQYF.

In DNA, the CDR3 is TGTGCCAGCAGGTCTCAGGGCAAAGCCCCGGACGAGCAGTACTTC. It is translated as CASRSQGKAPDEQYF. V is TRBV6-5 and J is TRBJ2-7, with D possibly matching TRBD1 (5 bases). Trimming removed 6 bases at V and 5 bases at J, with 20 bases between. Per the germline V gene, CDR1 is MNHEY and CDR2 is SVGAGI. CDR3 length: 15 amino acids.

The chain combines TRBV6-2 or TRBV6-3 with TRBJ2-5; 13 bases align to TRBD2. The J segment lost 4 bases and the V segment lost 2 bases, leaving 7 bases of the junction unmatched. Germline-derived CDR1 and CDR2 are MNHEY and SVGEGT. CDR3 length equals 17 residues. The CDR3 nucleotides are TGTGCCAGCAGTTACCCCCTACTAGCGGGAGGGAGAGAGACCCAGTACTTC. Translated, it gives CASSYPLLAGGRETQYF.

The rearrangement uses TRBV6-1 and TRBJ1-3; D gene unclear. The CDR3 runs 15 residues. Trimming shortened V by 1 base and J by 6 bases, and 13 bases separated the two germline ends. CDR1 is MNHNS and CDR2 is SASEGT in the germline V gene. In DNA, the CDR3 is TGTGCCAGCAGTGAAGGTTATAACAGCCCAAACACCATATATTTT. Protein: CASSEGYNSPNTIYF.

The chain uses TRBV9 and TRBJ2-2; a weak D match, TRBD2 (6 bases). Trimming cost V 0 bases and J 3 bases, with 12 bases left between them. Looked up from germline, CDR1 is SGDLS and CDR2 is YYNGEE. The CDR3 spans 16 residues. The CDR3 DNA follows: TGTGCCAGCAGCGTAGGGACCGGCGGGGACACCGGGGAGCTGTTTTTT. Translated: CASSVGTGGDTGELFF.

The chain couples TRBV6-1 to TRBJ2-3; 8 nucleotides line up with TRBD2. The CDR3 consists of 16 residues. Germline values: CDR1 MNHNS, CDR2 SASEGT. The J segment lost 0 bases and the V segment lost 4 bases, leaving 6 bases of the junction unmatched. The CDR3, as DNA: TGTGCCAGCAGTGCCGAGCGGGAGTGGAGCACAGATACGCAGTATTTT. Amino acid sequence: CASSAEREWSTDTQYF.

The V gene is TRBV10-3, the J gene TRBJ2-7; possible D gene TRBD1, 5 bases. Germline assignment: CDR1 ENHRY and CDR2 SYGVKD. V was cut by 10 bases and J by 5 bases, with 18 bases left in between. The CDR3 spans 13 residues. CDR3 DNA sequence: TGTGCCACCCGTCACCCGCAGGGAAACGAGCAGTACTTC. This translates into CATRHPQGNEQYF.

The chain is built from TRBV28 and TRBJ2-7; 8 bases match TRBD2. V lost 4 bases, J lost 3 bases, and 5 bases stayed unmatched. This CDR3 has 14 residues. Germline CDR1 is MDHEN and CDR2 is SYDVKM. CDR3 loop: CASSWPGGVYEQYF. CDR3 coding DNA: TGTGCCAGCAGTTGGCCCGGGGGGGTCTACGAGCAGTACTTC. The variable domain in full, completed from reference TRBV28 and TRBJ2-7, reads DVKVTQSSRYLVKRTGEKVFLECVQDMDHENMFWYRQDPGLGLRLIYFSYDVKMKEKGDIPEGYSVSREKKERFSLILESASTNQTSMYLCASSWPGGVYEQYFGPGTRLTVT.

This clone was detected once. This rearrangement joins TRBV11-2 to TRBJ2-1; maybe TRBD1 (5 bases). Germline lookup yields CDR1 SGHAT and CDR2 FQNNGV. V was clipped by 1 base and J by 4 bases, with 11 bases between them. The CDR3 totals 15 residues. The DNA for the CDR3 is TGTGCCAGCAGCTTAGCCAGGGCCCAATACAATGAGCAGTTCTTC. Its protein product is CASSLARAQYNEQFF.

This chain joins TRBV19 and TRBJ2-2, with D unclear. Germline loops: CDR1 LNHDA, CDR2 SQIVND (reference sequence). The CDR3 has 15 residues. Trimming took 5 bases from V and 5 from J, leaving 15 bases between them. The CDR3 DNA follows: TGTGCCAGTAGTTGGTCCCCAGGCCCGACCGGGGAGCTGTTTTTT. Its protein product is CASSWSPGPTGELFF.

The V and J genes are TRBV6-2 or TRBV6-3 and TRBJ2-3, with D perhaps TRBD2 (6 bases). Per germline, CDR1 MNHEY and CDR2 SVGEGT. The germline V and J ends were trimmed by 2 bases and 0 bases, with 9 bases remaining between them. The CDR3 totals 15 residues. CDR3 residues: CASSYGGRSTDTQYF. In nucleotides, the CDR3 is TGTGCCAGCAGTTACGGGGGGAGAAGCACAGATACGCAGTATTTT.

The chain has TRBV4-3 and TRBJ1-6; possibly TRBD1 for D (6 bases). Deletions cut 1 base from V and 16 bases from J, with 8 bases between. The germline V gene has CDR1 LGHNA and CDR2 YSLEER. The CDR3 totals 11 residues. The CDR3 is CASSQGDRLHF. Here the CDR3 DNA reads TGCGCCAGCAGCCAAGGAGACAGGCTCCACTTT.

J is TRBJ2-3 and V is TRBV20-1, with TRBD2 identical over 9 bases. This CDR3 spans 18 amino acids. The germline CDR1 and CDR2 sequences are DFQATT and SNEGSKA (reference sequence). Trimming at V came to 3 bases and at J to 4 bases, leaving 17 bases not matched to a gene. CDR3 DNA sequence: TGCAGTGCTAGTGTCGGGCGGGAGGGCCATTTAGGGGCAGATACGCAGTATTTT. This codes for CSASVGREGHLGADTQYF.

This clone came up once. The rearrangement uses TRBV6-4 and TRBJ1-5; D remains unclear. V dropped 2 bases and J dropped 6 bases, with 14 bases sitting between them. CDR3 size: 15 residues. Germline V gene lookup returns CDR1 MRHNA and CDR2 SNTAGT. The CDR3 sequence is CASSDPHGIPQPQHF. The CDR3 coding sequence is TGTGCCAGCAGTGACCCCCATGGCATTCCTCAGCCCCAGCATTTT.

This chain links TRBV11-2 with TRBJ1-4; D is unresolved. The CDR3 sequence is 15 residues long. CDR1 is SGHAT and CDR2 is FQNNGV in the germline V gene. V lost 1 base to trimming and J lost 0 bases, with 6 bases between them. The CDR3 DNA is TGTGCCAGCAGCTTAGTTCCTGCAACTAATGAAAAACTGTTTTTT. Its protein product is CASSLVPATNEKLFF. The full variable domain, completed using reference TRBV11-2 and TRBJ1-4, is EAGVAQSPRYKIIEKRQSVAFWCNPISGHATLYWYQQILGQGPKLLIQFQNNGVVDDSQLPKDRFSAERLKGVDSTLKIQPAKLEDSAVYLCASSLVPATNEKLFFGSGTQLSVL.